This T cell receptor beta chain came from a study of vaccination and CD4 T cells after COVID-19. Study at large: Post-vaccination specimens were collected at a median of about 68 days following dose two (range 14 to 241). Study results and caveats: Spike mono-reactivity was evident in 304 of the 307 vaccine-specific clones derived from convalescent patients.

Concerning this clonotype: Antigen specificity is unknown.

Treatment of the sample: approximately 9-day PBMC culture with coronavirus spike peptide pools or control peptides (ViraFEST assay). Following a culture period (around nine days), negative selection was used to isolate CD4+ T cells. V dropped 6 bases and J dropped 7 bases, with 19 bases sitting between them. The CDR3 sequence is 14 residues long. Germline V gene sequence: CDR1 MDHEN, CDR2 SYDVKM. With the Oncomine TCR Beta short-read assay, DNA from cultured CD4+ T cells was sequenced. The template was genomic DNA from cultured CD4+ T cells. In TCRdb, the PCR reads were re-called with MiXCR into one record per CDR3 protein. This sample carries approximately 15,000 distinct CDR3 sequences, about 60% of them seen once, and the ten largest clones take 16%.

The sample comprised CD4+ T cells from blood, cultured in vitro. This receptor was taken from a human donor who had recovered from COVID-19. The chain is built from TRBV28 and TRBJ2-7; possibly TRBD2 for D (6 bases). The CDR3 sequence: CASSPHSGVGEQYF. The CDR3 DNA follows: TGTGCCAGCAGCCCTCATTCGGGAGTCGGAGAGCAGTACTTC.